The rows below give T cell receptor beta chains drawn from one sample of a study of blood T cell repertoires in COVID-19. Method: immunoSEQ multiplex PCR; TCRdb's copy keeps in-frame clones and lacks some. There are 150,000 to 200,000 clones in the sample; under 85% occur only once, and about 18% lies in the top ten. The sample comprised peripheral blood. Every receptor here comes from a man aged 55 to 69 with active or convalescent COVID-19. Each CDR3 is given with its conserved first and last residue. The D gene is left open where the match is weak. Clone size is stated in some rows and not others, as once, few, many or a class when expanded.

v_gene	j_gene	abundance	d_gene	CDR3nt	CDR3aa
TRBV6-6	TRBJ2-5	.	.	TGTGCCAGCAGTTACGGGGCAGGGTACCAAGAGACCCAGTACTTC	CASSYGAGYQETQYF
TRBV7-3	TRBJ1-1	.	.	TGTGCCAGCAGCTTAAGGGCAGGGGCCCCCGGTAGGACTGAAGCTTTCTTT	CASSLRAGAPGRTEAFF
TRBV6-5	TRBJ2-1	few	.	TGTGCCAGCAGCTCCGGGACAACTGTATCCAATGAGCAGTTCTTC	CASSSGTTVSNEQFF
TRBV5-1	TRBJ2-7	few	TRBD2	TGCGCCAGCAGCCCGAGAGCGGGAGGGCTCGAGCAGTACTTC	CASSPRAGGLEQYF
TRBV5-1	TRBJ2-5	.	.	TGCGCCAGCAGCGGGGGGGGCCGGGAGACCCAGTACTTC	CASSGGGRETQYF
TRBV6-5	TRBJ1-6	.	TRBD1	TGTGCCAGCAGTTACTCGACAGGGAGGAATTCACCCCTCCACTTT	CASSYSTGRNSPLHF
TRBV5-5	TRBJ2-7	.	.	TGTGCCAGCAGCTTTAGCGTCCTTTACGAGCAGTACTTC	CASSFSVLYEQYF
TRBV5-4	TRBJ2-7	.	.	TGTGCCAGCAGCCGAGCGGGTGAGAGGTACGAGCAGTACTTC	CASSRAGERYEQYF
TRBV2	TRBJ1-5	.	.	TGTGCCAGCAGTGAAGCCACAGGCAATCAGCCCCAGCATTTT	CASSEATGNQPQHF
TRBV7-6	TRBJ1-3	.	TRBD1	TGTGCCAGCAGCCTCGGACAGGCGTCCTCTGGAAACACCATATATTTT	CASSLGQASSGNTIYF
TRBV6-2/TRBV6-3	TRBJ2-4	.	.	TGTGCCAGCAGTTACTGGAGCAGGGGTTTAGCCAAAAACATTCAGTACTTC	CASSYWSRGLAKNIQYF
TRBV27	TRBJ1-5	.	TRBD1	TGTGCCAGCAGTACGGGACAGGGCGGGCATCAGCCCCAGCATTTT	CASSTGQGGHQPQHF
TRBV5-6	TRBJ2-5	.	TRBD2	TGTGCCAGCAGCTTAAACGGGAGGGCCACTAGGGCCCAGTACTTC	CASSLNGRATRAQYF
TRBV7-2	TRBJ2-5	.	TRBD2	TGTGCCAGCAGCTTAGAGGCTAGCGGGAGGGTAGAGACCCAGTACTTC	CASSLEASGRVETQYF
TRBV20-1	TRBJ1-3	.	TRBD1	TGCAGTGCTAGTTCTGGGACAGGGTTCTCTGGAAACACCATATATTTT	CSASSGTGFSGNTIYF